This TCR beta chain is drawn from a study of blood T cell repertoires in COVID-19. Study context: There were acute and convalescent COVID-19 samples, and they came from the United States, Italy and Spain.

The CDR3 is made up of 17 amino acids. V lost 6 bases to trimming and J lost 9 bases; unmatched junction nucleotides: 13. The germline V gene has CDR1 MDHEN and CDR2 SYDVKM. Method: immunoSEQ multiplex PCR; TCRdb's copy keeps in-frame clones and lacks some. The sample lists hundreds of thousands of clones, approximately 84% seen once, with 1.9% in the top ten. The chain has TRBV28 and TRBJ1-6, with 11 bases aligning to TRBD1. Material for sequencing was peripheral blood. The clonotype was recovered from an elderly woman with acute or convalescent COVID-19. CDR3 DNA sequence: TGTGCCAGCAGCCCCCCAAGGACAGGGGGCGCCGGTTCACCCCTCCACTTT. Protein: CASSPPRTGGAGSPLHF.